Below, one T cell receptor beta chain is given with its context. The authors' processing: Researchers report that nucleated cell counts were estimated from reference gene primer amplification. Using immunoSEQ multiplex PCR, the repertoire was profiled, and TCRdb retains in-frame clones only, with some absent. D and trimming were read from the DNA, whereas the V and J calls and clone size are those reported in that table. The table lists a few hundred thousand clones, 80% to 90% of them singletons. The data were taken from a study of blood T cell repertoires in COVID-19. Study at large: Samples representing acute and convalescent COVID-19 were sourced from the United States, Italy and Spain.

Trimming removed 9 bases from V and 4 bases from J; junction bases left unmatched: 8. Germline-derived CDR1 and CDR2 are MDHEN and SYDVKM. There are 14 residues in the CDR3. The specimen was PBMCs or T cells enriched from blood (not recorded which). This chain uses TRBV28 with TRBJ2-1; TRBD2 aligns across 8 bases. The receptor was isolated from a man aged 30 to 39 who had recovered from COVID-19. CDR3: CASKTGGPYNEQFF. The CDR3 DNA is TGTGCCAGTAAAACGGGAGGGCCATACAATGAGCAGTTCTTC. Variable domain in full (rest from reference TRBV28 and TRBJ2-1): DVKVTQSSRYLVKRTGEKVFLECVQDMDHENMFWYRQDPGLGLRLIYFSYDVKMKEKGDIPEGYSVSREKKERFSLILESASTNQTSMYLCASKTGGPYNEQFFGPGTRLTVL.